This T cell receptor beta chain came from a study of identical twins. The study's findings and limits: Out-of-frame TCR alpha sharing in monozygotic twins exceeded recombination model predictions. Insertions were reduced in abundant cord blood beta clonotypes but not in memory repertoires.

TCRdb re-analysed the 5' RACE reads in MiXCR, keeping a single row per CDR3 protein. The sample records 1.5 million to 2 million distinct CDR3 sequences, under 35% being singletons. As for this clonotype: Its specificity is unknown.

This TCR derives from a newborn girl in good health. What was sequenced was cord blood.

CDR3 coding DNA: TGTGCCAGCAGCCAATCCACTAGCGCGGTCTCCTACAATGAGCAGTTCTTC. Its protein is CASSQSTSAVSYNEQFF. The chain employs TRBV4-2 and TRBJ2-1, with 7 bases fitting TRBD2. The CDR3 sequence is 17 residues long. Unmatched junction bases numbered 7, after V lost 2 bases and J lost 0 bases. Germline V gene sequence: CDR1 LGHNA, CDR2 YNFKEQ.